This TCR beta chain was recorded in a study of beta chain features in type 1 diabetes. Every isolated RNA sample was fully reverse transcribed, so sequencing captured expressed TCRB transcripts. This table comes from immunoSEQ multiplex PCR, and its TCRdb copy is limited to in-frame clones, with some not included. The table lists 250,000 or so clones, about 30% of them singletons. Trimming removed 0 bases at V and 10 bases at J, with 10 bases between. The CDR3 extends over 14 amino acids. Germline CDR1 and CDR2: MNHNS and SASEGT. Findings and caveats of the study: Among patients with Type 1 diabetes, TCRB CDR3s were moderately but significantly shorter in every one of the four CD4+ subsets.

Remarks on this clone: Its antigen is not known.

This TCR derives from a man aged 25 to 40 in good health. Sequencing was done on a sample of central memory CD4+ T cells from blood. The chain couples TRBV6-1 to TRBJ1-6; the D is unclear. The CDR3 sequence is CASSEAGQVSPLHF. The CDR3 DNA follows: TGTGCCAGCAGTGAAGCAGGTCAAGTATCACCCCTCCACTTT.